The present TCR beta chain was sequenced within a study of blood T cells in healthy people across ages. Study overall: Per every two T cells, about one barcoded beta molecule was captured by template switching.

Sample-barcoded 5' priming and a J-beta primer mix drove a second PCR of roughly 7 to 11 cycles. TCRdb re-called the 5' RACE reads through MiXCR, storing one row per CDR3 protein. The sample has some 1.8 million distinct CDR3 sequences; about two fifths are singletons. On this clonotype: Its target is not known.

Germline lookup yields CDR1 KGHDR and CDR2 SFDVKD. This CDR3 spans 14 amino acids. V was pared by 5 bases and J by 8 bases, with 17 bases between. Study-level results: More naive CD4+ cells and higher diversity marked long-lived donors relative to aged donors. Age showed a roughly linear inverse relationship with TCR beta diversity per million T cells.

Sample: blood. The source of this sequence is a human donor in good health. The rearrangement joins TRBV24-1 to TRBJ1-2; TRBD1 might be the D (5 bases). In DNA form, the CDR3 reads TGTGCCACCAGTGGCGGACACTCTTTGGGGGGCTACACCTTC. Protein product: CATSGGHSLGGYTF.